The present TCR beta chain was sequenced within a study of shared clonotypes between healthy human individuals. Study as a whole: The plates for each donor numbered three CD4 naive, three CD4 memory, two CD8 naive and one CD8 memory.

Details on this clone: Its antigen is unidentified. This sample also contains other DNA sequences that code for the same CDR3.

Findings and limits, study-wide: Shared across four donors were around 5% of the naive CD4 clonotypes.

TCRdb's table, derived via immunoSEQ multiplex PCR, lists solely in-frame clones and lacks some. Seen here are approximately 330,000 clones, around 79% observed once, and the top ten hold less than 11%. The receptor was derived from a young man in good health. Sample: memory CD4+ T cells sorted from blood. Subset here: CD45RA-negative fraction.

The CDR3 loop is CSAGGNTEAFF. The CDR3, as DNA: TGCAGTGCCGGCGGGAACACTGAAGCTTTCTTT. This chain uses TRBV20-1 with TRBJ1-1; no definite D call. The CDR3 has 11 residues. From germline, CDR1 is DFQATT and CDR2 SNEGSKA (reference sequence). With 6 bases removed from V and 1 base from J, the gap between germline ends came to 6 bases.